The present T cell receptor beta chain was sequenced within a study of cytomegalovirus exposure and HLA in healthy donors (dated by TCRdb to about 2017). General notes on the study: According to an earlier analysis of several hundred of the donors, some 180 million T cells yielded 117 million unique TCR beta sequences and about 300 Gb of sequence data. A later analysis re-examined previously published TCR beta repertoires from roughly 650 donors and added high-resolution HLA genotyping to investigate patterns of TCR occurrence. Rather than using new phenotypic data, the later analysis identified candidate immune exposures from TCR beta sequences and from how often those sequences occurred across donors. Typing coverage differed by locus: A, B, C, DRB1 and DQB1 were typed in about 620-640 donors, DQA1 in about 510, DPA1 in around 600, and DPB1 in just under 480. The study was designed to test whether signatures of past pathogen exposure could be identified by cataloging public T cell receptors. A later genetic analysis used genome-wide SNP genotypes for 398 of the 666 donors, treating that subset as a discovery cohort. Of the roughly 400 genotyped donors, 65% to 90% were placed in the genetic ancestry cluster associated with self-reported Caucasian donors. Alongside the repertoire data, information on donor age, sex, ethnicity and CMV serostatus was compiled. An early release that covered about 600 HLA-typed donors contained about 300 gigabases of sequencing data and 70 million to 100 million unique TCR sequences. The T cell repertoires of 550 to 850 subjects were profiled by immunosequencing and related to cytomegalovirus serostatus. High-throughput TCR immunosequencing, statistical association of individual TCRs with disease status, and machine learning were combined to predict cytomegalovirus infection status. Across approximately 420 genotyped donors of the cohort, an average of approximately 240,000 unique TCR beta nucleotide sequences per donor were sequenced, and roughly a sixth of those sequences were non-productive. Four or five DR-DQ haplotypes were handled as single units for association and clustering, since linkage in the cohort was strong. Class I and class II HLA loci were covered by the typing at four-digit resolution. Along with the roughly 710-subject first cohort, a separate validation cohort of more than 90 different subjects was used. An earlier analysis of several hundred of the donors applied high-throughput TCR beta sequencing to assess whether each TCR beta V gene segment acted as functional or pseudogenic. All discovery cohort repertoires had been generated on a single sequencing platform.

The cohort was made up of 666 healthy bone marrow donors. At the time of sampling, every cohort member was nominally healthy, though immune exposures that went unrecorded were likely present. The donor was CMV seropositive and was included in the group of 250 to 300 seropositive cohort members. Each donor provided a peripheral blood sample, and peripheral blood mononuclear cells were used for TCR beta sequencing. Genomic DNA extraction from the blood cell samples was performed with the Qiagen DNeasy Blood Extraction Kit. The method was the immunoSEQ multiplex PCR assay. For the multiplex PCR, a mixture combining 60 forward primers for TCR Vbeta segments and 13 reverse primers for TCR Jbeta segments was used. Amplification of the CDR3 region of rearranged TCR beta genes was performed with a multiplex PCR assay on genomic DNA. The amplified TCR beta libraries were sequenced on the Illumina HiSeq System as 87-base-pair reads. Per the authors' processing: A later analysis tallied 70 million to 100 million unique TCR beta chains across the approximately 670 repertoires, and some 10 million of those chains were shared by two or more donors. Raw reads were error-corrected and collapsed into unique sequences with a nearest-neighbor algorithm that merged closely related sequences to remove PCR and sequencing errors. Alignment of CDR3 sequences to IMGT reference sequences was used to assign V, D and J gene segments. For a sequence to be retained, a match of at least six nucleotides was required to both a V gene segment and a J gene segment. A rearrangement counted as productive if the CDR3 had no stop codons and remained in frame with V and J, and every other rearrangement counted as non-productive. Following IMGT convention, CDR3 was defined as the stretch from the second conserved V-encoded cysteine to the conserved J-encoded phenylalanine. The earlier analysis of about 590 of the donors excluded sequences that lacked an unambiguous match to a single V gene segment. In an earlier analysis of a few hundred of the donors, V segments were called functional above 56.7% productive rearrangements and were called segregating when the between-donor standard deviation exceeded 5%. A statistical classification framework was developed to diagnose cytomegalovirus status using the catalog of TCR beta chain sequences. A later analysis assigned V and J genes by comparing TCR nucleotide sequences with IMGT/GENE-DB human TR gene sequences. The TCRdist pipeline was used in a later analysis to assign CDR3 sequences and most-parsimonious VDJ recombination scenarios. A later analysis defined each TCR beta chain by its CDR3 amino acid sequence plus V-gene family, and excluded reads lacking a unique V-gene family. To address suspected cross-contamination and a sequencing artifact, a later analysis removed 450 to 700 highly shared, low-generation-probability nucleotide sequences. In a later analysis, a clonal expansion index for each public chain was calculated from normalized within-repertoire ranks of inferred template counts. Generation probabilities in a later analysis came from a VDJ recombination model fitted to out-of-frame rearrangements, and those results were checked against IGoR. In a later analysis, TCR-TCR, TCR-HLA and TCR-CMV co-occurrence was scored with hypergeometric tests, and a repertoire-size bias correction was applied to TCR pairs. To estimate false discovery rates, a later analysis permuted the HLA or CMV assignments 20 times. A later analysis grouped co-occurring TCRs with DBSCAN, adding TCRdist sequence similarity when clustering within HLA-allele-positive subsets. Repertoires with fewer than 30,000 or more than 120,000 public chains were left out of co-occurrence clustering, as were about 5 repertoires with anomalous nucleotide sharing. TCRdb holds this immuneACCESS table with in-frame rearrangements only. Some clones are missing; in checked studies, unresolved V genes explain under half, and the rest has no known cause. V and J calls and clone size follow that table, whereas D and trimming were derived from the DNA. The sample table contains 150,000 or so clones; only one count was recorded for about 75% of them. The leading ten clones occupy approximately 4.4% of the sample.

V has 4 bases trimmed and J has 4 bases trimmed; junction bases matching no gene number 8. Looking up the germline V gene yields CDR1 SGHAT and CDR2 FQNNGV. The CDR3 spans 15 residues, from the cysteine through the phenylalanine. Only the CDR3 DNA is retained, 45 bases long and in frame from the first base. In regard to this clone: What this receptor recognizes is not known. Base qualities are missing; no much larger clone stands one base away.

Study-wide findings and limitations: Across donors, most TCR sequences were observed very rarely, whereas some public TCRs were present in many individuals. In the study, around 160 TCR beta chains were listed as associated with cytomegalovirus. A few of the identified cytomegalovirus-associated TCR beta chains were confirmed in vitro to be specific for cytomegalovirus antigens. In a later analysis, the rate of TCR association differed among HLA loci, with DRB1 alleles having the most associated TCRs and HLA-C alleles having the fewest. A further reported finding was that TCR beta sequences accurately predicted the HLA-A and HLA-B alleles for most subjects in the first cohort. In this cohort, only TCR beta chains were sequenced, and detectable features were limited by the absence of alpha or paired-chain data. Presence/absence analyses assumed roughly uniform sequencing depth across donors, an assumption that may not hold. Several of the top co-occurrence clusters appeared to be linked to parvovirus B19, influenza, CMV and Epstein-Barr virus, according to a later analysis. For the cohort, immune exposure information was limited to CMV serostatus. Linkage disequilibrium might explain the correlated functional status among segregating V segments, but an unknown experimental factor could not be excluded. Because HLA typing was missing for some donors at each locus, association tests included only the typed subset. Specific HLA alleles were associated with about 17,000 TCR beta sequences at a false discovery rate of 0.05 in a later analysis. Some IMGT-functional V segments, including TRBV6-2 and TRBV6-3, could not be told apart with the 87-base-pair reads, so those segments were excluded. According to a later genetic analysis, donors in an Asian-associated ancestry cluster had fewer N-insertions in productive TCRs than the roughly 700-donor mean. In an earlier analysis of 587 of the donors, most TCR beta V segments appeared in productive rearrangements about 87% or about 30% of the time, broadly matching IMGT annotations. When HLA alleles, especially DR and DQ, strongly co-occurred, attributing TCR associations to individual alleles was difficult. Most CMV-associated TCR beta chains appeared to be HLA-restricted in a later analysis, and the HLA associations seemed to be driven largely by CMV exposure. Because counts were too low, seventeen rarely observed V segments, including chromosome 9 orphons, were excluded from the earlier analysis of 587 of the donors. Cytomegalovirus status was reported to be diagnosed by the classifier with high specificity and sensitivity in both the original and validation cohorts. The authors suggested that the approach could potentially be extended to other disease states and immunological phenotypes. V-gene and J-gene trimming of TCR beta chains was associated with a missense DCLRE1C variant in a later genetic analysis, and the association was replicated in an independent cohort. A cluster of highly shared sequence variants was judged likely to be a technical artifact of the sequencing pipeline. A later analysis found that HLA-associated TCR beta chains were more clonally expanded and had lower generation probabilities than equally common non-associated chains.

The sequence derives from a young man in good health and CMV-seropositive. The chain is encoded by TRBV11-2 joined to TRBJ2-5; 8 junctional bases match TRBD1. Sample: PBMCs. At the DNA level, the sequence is TGTGCCAGCAGCTATCGGGACAGGACGGTAGAGACCCAGTACTTC. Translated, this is CASSYRDRTVETQYF.